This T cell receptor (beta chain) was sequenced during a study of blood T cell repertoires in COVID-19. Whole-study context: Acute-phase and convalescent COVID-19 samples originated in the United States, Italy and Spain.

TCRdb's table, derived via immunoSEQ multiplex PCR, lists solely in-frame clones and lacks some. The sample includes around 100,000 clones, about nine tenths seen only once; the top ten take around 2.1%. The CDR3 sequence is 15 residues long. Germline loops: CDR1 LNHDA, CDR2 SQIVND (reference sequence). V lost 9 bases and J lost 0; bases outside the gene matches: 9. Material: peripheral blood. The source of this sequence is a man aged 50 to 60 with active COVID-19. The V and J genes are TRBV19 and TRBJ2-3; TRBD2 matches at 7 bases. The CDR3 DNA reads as TGTGCCAGCCGTGCGACTAGCCTTAGCACAGATACGCAGTATTTT. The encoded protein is CASRATSLSTDTQYF.